Reported below is one T cell receptor beta chain. Its target antigen remains unknown. The germline gene is not matched at one end of the junction; a read error may be the cause. These data are taken from a study of tumor and adjacent non-tumor tissue in lung cancer (dated by TCRdb to 2016 to 2019). Turning to the overall study: Patients with adenocarcinoma (around eleven), squamous cell carcinoma (2) and small cell lung cancer (1) were included in the cohort. The 15 enrolled patients, of whom 10 were men and 5 were women, were aged about 31 to 85 years and were diagnosed with TNM stage I to III disease. Sequencing produced about 130,000,000 productive TCRbeta reads in total, an average of approximately 4 million reads per sample. The study compared bulk TCRbeta repertoires from lung tumor tissue and matched distant non-tumor lung tissue of roughly 15 lung cancer patients. For each patient, one tumor sample and one normal lung sample were taken, giving approximately 33 paired specimens that underwent TCRbeta CDR3 sequencing.

The research as a whole found: With only around 16 patients in the cohort, the authors noted that larger samples and more detailed clinical data are needed. The methods do not name the sequencing platform or mention unique molecular identifiers. TCR diversity was significantly higher in younger patients, and greater tumor TCR diversity was associated with shorter overall survival and shorter disease-free survival. The top 100 clones made up a significantly larger cumulative share of the repertoire in normal lung than in tumor tissue. TCR diversity (inverse Simpson) was significantly higher in tumor than in normal lung tissue (approximately 400 vs 170, P = 0.0075, Mann-Whitney U test). Because peripheral blood was not sequenced, the blood TCRbeta repertoires of the lung cancer patients in the study went unexamined.

RNA was isolated from bulk, unsorted tissue, and RNA quality was assessed with a NanoDrop ND-1000 and an Agilent 2100. Donors were newly diagnosed lung cancer patients admitted for thoracic surgery in China between August and November 2014, without prior chemotherapy. Anyone who had undergone radiotherapy or chemotherapy before, or who had another cancer at the same time, was left out of the study. Surgical tissue pieces of 1-2 cm3 were preserved in RNAlater solution and stored at -80 °C until use. Library method: multiplex PCR. Sequencing instrument: Illumina HiSeq 2500. TCRbeta libraries were constructed through three rounds of nested PCR with primers (Table S4) according to protocols modified from ARM-PCR. Before sequencing, PCR products of 200-500 bp were excised from the gel and purified with the QIAquick gel extraction kit. Turning to the authors' computational methods: Trimmomatic was used to clean the reads, FLASH merged the cleaned reads into complete CDR3 sequences, and MiTCR assigned the sequences to V(D)J germline segments. Clonal diversity was computed as the inverse Simpson's index with VDJtools. In-frame sequences lacking a premature stop codon were counted as productive reads. The raw public reads went through TCRdb reprocessing: fastp at Q25, MiXCR clone calling, in-frame beta chains kept. Merged by CDR3 protein, the rows form single entries marked with the most common genes and DNA. TCRdb's processing, not the study's, gives the V and J calls here. Recorded for this sample are around 74,000 distinct CDR3 sequences; about two thirds of them occurred a single time. Together, the top ten hold roughly an eighth of the sample.

From a lookup of the germline V gene, CDR1 and CDR2 are WSHSY and SAAADI. The cysteine opens and the phenylalanine closes a CDR3 of 14 amino acids. Only CDR3 DNA is held: 42 bases, read in frame from base 1. The source is a woman aged 70 to 79 with non-small cell lung cancer. Recombination linked TRBV10-2 to TRBJ1-6, with a tentative D gene TRBD1 over 5 matching bases. The sequencing input was lung tumor tissue. The CDR3 reads as follows: CASSVWQGNQPFHF. The nucleotide sequence reads as follows: TGCGCCAGCAGTGTTTGGCAGGGAAACCAACCCTTCCACTTT.